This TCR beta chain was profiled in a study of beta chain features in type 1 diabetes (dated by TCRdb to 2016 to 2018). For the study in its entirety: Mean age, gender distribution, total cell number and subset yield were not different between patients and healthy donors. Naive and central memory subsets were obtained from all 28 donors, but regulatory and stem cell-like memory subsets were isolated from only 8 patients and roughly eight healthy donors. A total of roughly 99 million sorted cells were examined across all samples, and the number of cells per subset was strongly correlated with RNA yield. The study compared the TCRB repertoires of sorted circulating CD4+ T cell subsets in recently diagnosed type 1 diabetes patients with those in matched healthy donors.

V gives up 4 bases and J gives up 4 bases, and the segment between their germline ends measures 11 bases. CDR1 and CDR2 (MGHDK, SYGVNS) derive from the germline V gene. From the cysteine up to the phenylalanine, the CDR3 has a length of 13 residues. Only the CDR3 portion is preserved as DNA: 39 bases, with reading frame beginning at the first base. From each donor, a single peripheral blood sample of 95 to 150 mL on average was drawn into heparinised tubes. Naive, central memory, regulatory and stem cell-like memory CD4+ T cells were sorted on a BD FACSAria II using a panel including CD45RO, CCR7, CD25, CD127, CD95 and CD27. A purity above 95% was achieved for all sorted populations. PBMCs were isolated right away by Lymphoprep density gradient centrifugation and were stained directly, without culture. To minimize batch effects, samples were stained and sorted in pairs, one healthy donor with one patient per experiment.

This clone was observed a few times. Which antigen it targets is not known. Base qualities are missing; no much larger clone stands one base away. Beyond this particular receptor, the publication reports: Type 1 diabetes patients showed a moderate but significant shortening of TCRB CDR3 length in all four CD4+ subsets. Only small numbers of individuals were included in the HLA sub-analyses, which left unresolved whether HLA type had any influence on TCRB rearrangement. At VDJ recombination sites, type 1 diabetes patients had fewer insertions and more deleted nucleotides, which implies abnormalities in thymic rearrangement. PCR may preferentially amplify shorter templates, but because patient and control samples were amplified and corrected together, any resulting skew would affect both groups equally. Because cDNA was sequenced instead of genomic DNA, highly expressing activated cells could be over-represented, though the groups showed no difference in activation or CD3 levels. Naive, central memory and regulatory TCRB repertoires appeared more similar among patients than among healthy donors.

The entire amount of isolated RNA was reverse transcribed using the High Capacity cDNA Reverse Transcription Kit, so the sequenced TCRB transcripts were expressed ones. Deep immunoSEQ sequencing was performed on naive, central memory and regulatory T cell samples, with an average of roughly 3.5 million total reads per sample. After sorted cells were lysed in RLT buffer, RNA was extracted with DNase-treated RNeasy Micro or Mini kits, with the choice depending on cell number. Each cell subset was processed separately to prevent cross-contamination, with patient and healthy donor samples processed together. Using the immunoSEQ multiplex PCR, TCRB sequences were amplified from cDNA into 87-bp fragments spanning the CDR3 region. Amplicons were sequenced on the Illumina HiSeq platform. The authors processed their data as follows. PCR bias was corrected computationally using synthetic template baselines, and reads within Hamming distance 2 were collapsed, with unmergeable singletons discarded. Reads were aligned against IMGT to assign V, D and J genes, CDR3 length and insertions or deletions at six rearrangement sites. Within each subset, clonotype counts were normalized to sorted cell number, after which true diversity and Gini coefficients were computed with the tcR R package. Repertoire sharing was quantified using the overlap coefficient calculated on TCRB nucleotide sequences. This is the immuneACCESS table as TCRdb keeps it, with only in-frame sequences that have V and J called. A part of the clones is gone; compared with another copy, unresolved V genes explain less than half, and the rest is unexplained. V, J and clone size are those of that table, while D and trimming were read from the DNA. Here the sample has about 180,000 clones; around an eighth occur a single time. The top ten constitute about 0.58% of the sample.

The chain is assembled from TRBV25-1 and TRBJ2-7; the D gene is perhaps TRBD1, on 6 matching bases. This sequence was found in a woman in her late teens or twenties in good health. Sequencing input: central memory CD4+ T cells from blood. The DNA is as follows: TGTGCCAGCAGTGGTATCAGGGGTTACGAGCAGTACTTC. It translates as CASSGIRGYEQYF.